This T cell receptor beta chain comes out of a study of blood T cell repertoires in COVID-19. About the study: T cells, B-cell-depleted T cells, or PBMCs provided the cDNA or gDNA that served as material.

Data came from immunoSEQ multiplex PCR; TCRdb stores just in-frame clones and leaves some out. Here the sample spans some 80,000 clones, about 86% being singletons. Germline CDR1 is MDHEN and CDR2 is SYDVKM. There are 11 residues in the CDR3. Trimming stripped 6 bases from V and 4 bases from J, with 7 bases between. The chain combines TRBV28 with TRBJ2-7, with D possibly being TRBD2 (6 bases). The material sequenced was peripheral blood. This sequence originates from an elderly man with acute or convalescent COVID-19. CDR3 sequence reads: CASRGRYEQYF. Written as DNA, the CDR3 is TGTGCCAGCAGGGGGAGGTACGAGCAGTACTTC.